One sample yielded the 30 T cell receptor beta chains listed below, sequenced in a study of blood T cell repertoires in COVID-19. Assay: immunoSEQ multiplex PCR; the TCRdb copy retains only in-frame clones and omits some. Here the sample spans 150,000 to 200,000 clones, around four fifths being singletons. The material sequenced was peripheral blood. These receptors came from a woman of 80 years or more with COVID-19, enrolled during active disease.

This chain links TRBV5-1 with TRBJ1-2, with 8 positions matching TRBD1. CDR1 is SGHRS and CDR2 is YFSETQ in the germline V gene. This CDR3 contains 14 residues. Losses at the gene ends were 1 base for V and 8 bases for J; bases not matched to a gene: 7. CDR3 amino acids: CASSLTQRQGGYTF. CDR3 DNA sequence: TGCGCCAGCAGCTTGACCCAAAGACAGGGGGGCTACACCTTC.

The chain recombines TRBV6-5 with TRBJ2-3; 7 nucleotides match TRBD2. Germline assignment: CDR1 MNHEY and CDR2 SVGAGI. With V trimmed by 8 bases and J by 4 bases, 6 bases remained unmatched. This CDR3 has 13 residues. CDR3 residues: CASGGGWADTQYF. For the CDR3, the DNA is TGTGCCAGCGGGGGGGGTTGGGCAGATACGCAGTATTTT.

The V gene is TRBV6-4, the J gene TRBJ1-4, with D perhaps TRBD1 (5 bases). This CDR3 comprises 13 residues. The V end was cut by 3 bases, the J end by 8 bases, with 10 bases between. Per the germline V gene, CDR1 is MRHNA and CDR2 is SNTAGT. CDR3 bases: TGTGCCAGCAGTGAGGCGGCAGGGGAAAAACTGTTTTTT. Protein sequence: CASSEAAGEKLFF.

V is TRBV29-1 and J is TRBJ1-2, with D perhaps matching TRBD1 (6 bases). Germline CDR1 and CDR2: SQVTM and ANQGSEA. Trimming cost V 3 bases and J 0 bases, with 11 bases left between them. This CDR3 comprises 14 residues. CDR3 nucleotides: TGCAGCGTTGAGAGAGACAGGCCTAACTATGGCTACACCTTC. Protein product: CSVERDRPNYGYTF.

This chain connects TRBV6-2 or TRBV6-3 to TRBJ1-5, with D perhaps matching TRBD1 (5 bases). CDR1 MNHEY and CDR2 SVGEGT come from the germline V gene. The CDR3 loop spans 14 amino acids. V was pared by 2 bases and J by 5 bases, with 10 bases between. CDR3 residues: CASSYRQLDQPQHF. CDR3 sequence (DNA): TGTGCCAGCAGTTACAGACAGTTAGATCAGCCCCAGCATTTT.

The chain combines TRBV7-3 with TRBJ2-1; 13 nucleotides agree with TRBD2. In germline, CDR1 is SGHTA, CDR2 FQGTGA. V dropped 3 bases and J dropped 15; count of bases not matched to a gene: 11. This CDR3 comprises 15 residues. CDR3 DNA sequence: TGTGCCAGCAGCTTGGCCGGGACTAGCGGGGAGTCGTGGTTCTTC. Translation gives CASSLAGTSGESWFF.

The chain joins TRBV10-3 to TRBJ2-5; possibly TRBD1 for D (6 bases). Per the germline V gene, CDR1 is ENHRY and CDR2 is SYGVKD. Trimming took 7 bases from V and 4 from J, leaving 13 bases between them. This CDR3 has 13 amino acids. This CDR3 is CAIKEQGGETQYF. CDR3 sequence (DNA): TGTGCCATCAAGGAACAGGGCGGAGAGACCCAGTACTTC.

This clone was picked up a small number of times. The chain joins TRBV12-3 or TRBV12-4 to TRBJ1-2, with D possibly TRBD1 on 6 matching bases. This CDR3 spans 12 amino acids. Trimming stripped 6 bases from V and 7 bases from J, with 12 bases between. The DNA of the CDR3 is TGTGCCAGCAGGTCAGGGGCTGGTGGCTACACCTTC. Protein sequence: CASRSGAGGYTF.

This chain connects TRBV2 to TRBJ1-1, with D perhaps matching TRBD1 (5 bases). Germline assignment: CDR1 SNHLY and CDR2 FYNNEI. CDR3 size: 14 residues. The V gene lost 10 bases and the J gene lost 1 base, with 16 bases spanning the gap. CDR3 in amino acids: CANSLGGANTEAFF. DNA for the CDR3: TGTGCCAATTCCCTCGGGGGTGCGAACACTGAAGCTTTCTTT. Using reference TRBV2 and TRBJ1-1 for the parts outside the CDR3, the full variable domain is EPEVTQTPSHQVTQMGQEVILRCVPISNHLYFYWYRQILGQKVEFLVSFYNNEISEKSEIFDDQFSVERPDGSNFTLKIRSTKLEDSAMYFCANSLGGANTEAFFGQGTRLTVV.

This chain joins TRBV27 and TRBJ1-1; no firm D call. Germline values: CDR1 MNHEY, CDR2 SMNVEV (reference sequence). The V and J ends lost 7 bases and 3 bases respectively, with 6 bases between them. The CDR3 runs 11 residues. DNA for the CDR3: TGTGCCAGCAAGCGGGACACTGAAGCTTTCTTT. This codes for CASKRDTEAFF.

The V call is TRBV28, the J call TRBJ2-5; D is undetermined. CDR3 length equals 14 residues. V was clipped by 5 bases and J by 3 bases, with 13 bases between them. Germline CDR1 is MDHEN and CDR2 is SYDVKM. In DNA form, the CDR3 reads TGTGCCAGCAGTCTCCCCGGAACTAAAGAGACCCAGTACTTC. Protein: CASSLPGTKETQYF.

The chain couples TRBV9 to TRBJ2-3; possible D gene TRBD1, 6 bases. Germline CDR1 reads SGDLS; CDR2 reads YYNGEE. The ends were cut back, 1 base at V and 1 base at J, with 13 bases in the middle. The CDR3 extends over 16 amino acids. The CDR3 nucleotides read TGTGCCAGCAGCGTATCGTCGGGACACCGCACAGATACGCAGTATTTT. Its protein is CASSVSSGHRTDTQYF.

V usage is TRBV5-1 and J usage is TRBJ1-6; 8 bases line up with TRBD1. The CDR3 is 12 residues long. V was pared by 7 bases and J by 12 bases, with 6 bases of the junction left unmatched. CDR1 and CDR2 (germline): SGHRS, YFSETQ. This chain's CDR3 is CASGTGSLPLHF. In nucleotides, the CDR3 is TGCGCCAGCGGGACAGGAAGTCTACCCCTCCACTTT.

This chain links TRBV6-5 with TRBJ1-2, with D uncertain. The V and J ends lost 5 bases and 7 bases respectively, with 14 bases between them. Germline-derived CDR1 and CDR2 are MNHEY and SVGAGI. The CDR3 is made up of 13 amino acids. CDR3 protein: CASSPSTVFGYTF. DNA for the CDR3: TGTGCCAGCAGTCCGTCCACGGTCTTTGGCTACACCTTC.

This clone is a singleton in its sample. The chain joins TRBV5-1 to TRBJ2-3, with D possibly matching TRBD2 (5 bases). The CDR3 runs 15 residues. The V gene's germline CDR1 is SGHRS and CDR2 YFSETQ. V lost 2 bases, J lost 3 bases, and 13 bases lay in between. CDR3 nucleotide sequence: TGCGCCAGCAGCTTAAGCGGTGGTGGGACAGATACGCAGTATTTT. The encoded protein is CASSLSGGGTDTQYF.

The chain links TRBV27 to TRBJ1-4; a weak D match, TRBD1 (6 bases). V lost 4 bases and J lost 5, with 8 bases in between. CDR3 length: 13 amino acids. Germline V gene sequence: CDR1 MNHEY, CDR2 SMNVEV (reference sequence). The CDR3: CASSWGPNEKLFF. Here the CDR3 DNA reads TGTGCCAGCAGTTGGGGGCCGAATGAAAAACTGTTTTTT.

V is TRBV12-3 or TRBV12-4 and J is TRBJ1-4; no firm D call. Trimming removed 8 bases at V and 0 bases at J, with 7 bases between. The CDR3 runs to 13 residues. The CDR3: CASRASTNEKLFF. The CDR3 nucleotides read TGTGCCAGCCGAGCCTCAACTAATGAAAAACTGTTTTTT.

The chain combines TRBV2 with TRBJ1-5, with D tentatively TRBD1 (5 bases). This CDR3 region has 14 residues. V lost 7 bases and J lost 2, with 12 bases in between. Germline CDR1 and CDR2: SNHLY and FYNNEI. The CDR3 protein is CASTRGRGNQPQHF. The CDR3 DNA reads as TGTGCCAGCACGAGAGGCAGGGGCAATCAGCCCCAGCATTTT.

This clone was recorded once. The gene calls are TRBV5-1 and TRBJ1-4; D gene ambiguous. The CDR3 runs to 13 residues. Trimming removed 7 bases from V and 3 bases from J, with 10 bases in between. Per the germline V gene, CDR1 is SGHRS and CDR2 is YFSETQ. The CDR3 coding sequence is TGCGCCAGCTCGCGCGAGGCTAATGAAAAACTGTTTTTT. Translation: CASSREANEKLFF.

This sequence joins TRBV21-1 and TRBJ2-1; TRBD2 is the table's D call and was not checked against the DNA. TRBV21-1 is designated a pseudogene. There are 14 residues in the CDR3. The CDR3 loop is CASSKWENYNEQFF. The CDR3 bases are TGTGCCAGCAGCAAATGGGAGAACTACAATGAGCAGTTCTTC.

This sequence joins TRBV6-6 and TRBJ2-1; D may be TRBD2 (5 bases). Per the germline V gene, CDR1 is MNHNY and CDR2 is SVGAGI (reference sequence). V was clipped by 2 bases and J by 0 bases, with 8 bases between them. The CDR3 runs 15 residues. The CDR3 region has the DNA TGTGCCAGCAGTTACCTACGGGACTCCTACAATGAGCAGTTCTTC. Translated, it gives CASSYLRDSYNEQFF.

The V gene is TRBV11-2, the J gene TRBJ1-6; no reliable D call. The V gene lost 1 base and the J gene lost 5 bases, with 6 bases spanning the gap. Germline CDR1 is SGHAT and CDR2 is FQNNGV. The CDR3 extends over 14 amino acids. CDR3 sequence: CASSLGQNNSPLHF. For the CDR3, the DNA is TGTGCCAGCAGCTTAGGACAAAATAATTCACCCCTCCACTTT. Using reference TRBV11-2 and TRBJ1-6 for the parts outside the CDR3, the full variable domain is EAGVAQSPRYKIIEKRQSVAFWCNPISGHATLYWYQQILGQGPKLLIQFQNNGVVDDSQLPKDRFSAERLKGVDSTLKIQPAKLEDSAVYLCASSLGQNNSPLHFGNGTRLTVT.

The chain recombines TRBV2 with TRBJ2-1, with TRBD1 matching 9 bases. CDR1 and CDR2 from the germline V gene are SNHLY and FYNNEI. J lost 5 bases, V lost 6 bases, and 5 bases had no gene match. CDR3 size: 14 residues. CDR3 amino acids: CASSRDRDDNEQFF. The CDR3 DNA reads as TGTGCCAGCAGCCGGGACAGGGATGACAATGAGCAGTTCTTC.

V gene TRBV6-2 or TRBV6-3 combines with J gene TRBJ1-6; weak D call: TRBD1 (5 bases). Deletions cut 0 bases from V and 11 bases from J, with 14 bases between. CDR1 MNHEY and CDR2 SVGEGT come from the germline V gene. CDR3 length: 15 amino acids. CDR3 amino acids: CASSYSTQGFTPLHF. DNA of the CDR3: TGTGCCAGCAGTTACTCGACGCAGGGTTTTACACCCCTCCACTTT.

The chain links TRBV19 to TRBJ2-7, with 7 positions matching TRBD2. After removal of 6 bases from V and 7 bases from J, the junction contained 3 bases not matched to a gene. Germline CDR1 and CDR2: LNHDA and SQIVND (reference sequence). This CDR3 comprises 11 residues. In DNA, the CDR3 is TGTGCCAGTAGCTTGCGGGGGGAGCAGTACTTC. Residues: CASSLRGEQYF. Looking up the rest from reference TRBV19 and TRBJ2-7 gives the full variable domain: DGGITQSPKYLFRKEGQNVTLSCEQNLNHDAMYWYRQDPGQGLRLIYYSQIVNDFQKGDIAEGYSVSREKKESFPLTVTSAQKNPTAFYLCASSLRGEQYFGPGTRLTVT.

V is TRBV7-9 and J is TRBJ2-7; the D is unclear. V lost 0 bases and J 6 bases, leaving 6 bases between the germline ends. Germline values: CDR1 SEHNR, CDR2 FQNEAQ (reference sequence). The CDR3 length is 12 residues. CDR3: CASSLAPGEQYF. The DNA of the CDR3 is TGTGCCAGCAGCTTAGCCCCCGGCGAGCAGTACTTC.

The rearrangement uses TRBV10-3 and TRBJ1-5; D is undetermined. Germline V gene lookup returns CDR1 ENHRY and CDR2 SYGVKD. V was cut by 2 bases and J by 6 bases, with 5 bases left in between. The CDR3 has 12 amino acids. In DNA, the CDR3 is TGTGCCATCAGTGAGCCTTCTCAGCCCCAGCATTTT. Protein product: CAISEPSQPQHF.

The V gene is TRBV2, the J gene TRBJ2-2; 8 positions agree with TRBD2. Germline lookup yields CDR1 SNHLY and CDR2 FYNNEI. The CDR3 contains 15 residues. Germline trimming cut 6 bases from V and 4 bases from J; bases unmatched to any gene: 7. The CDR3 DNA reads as TGTGCCAGCAGCCCTAGCGGGCTGGTCACCGGGGAGCTGTTTTTT. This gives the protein CASSPSGLVTGELFF.

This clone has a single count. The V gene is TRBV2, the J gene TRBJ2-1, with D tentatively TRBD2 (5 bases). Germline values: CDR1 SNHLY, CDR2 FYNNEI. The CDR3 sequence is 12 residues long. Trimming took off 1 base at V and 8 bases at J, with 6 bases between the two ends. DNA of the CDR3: TGTGCCAGCAGTGAAGGAGGGTATGAGCAGTTCTTC. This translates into CASSEGGYEQFF. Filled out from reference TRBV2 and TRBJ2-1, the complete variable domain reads EPEVTQTPSHQVTQMGQEVILRCVPISNHLYFYWYRQILGQKVEFLVSFYNNEISEKSEIFDDQFSVERPDGSNFTLKIRSTKLEDSAMYFCASSEGGYEQFFGPGTRLTVL.

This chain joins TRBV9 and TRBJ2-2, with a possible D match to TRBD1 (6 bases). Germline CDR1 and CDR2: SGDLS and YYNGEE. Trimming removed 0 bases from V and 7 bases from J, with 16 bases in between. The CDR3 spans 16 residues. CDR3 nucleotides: TGTGCCAGCAGCGTAGCTCCAGACAGGCGGAGCGGGGAGCTGTTTTTT. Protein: CASSVAPDRRSGELFF.